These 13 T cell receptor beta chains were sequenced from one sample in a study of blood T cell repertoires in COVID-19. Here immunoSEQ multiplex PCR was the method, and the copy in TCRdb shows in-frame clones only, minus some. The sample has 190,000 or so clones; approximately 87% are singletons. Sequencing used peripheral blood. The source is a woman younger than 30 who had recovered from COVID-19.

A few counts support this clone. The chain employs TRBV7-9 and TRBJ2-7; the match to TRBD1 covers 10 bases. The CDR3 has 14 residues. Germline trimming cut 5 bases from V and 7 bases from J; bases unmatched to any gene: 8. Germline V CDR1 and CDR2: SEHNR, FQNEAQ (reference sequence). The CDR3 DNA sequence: TGTGCCAGCAGCCGAGGACAGGGGGAGGGAGAGCAGTACGTC. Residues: CASSRGQGEGEQYV.

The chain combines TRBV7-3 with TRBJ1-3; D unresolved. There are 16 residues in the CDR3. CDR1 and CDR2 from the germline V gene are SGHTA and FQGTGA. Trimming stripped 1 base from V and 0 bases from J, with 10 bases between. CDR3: CASSLRPGFSGNTIYF. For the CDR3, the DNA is TGTGCCAGCAGCTTAAGACCGGGGTTCTCTGGAAACACCATATATTTT. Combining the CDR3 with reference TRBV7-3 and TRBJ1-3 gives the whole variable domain GAGVSQTPSNKVTEKGKYVELRCDPISGHTALYWYRQSLGQGPEFLIYFQGTGAADDSGLPNDRFFAVRPEGSVSTLKIQRTERGDSAVYLCASSLRPGFSGNTIYFGEGSWLTVV.

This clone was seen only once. CDR3 DNA: TGTGCCAGCAGCAGGGACACGACTACCTATGAGCAGTTCTTC. Protein: CASSRDTTTYEQFF. The chain recombines TRBV7-2 with TRBJ2-1, with a tentative D call TRBD1 (6 bases). V dropped 5 bases and J dropped 8 bases, with 16 bases sitting between them. In germline, CDR1 is SGHTA, CDR2 FQGNSA. This CDR3 contains 14 residues.

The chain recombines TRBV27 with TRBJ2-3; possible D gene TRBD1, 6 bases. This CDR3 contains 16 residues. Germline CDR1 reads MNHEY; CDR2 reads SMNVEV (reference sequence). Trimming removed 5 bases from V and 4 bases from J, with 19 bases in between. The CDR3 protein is CASSVQGQRIADTQYF. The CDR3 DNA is TGTGCCAGCAGTGTTCAGGGGCAACGAATTGCAGATACGCAGTATTTT.

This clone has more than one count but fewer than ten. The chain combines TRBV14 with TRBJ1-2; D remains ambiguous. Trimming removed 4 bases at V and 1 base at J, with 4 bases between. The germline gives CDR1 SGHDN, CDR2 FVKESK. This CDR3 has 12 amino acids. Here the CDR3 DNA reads TGTGCCAGCAGCCCACTTAACTATGGCTACACCTTC. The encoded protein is CASSPLNYGYTF.

The CDR3: CASSLALSDSGLGSYEQYF. The CDR3 DNA is TGTGCCAGCAGCTTAGCTCTATCGGATTCGGGACTAGGTTCTTACGAGCAGTACTTC. The chain uses TRBV11-3 and TRBJ2-7, with 8 bases fitting TRBD2. This CDR3 region has 19 residues. V dropped 1 base and J dropped 4; count of bases not matched to a gene: 18. From germline, CDR1 is SGHNT and CDR2 YENEEA.

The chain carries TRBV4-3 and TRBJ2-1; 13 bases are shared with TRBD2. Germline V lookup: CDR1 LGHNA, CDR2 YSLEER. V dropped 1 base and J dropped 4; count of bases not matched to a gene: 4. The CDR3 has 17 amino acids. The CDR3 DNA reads TGCGCCAGCAGCCAAGGGGGGACTAGCGGGGTATACAATGAGCAGTTCTTC. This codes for CASSQGGTSGVYNEQFF.

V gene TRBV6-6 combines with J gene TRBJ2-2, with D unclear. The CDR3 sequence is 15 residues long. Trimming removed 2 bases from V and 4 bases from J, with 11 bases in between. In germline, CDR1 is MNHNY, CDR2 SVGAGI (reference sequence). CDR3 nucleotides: TGTGCCAGCAGTTACGACGCCCCGGGCACCGGGGAGCTGTTTTTT. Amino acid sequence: CASSYDAPGTGELFF.

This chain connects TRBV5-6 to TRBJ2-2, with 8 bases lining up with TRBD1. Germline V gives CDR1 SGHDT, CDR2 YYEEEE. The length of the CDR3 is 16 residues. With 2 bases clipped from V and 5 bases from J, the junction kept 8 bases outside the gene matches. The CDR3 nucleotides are TGTGCCAGCAGCTTCCGGACAGGGTTAAGTACCGGGGAGCTGTTTTTT. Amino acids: CASSFRTGLSTGELFF.

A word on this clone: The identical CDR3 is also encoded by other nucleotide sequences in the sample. DNA for the CDR3: TGTGCCAGTAGTATATCAGCGGGAGGCTACAATGAGCAGTTCTTC. Its translation is CASSISAGGYNEQFF. The J gene is TRBJ2-1, the V gene TRBV19; 9 bases are a match to TRBD2. Germline-derived CDR1 and CDR2 are LNHDA and SQIVND (reference sequence). CDR3 length: 15 amino acids. V lost 2 bases to trimming and J lost 3 bases; unmatched junction nucleotides: 2. The whole variable domain, remainder taken from reference TRBV19 and TRBJ2-1, is DGGITQSPKYLFRKEGQNVTLSCEQNLNHDAMYWYRQDPGQGLRLIYYSQIVNDFQKGDIAEGYSVSREKKESFPLTVTSAQKNPTAFYLCASSISAGGYNEQFFGPGTRLTVL.

The chain's CDR3 is CASSPTRGGTEAFF. The CDR3 DNA reads TGTGCCAGCAGCCCTACCAGGGGTGGCACTGAAGCTTTCTTT. This chain uses TRBV7-9 with TRBJ1-1; possible D gene TRBD1, 6 bases. Trimming removed 5 bases at V and 4 bases at J, with 14 bases between. There are 14 residues in the CDR3. Germline V gene lookup returns CDR1 SEHNR and CDR2 FQNEAQ (reference sequence).

CDR3 sequence (DNA): TGTGCCAGCCATTCGACTAGGTACCAAGAGACCCAGTACTTC. It codes for CASHSTRYQETQYF. The V gene is TRBV7-9, the J gene TRBJ2-5, with D possibly being TRBD2 (6 bases). The CDR3 has 14 residues. Germline V lookup: CDR1 SEHNR, CDR2 FQNEAQ (reference sequence). With 8 bases removed from V and 0 bases from J, the gap between germline ends came to 13 bases.

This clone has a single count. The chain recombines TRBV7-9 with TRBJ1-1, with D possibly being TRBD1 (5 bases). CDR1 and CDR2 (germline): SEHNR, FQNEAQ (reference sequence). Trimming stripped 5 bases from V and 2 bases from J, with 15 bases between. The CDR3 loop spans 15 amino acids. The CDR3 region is CASSAERQFNTEAFF. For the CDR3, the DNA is TGTGCCAGCAGCGCCGAACGACAGTTTAACACTGAAGCTTTCTTT.